This TCR beta chain was captured in a study of blood T cell repertoires in COVID-19. Overall study context: Samples came from the United States, Italy and Spain, spanning acute and convalescent COVID-19.

The method was immunoSEQ multiplex PCR; TCRdb's version includes in-frame clones alone and lacks a portion of them. The table shows approximately 90,000 clones, with around nine tenths occurring only once. The CDR3 runs 13 residues. V was trimmed by 6 bases and J by 6 bases, leaving 12 bases between them. The germline gives CDR1 MNHEY, CDR2 SVGAGI. Sequenced sample: peripheral blood. The chain joins TRBV6-5 to TRBJ2-1, with a weak D call TRBD1 (6 bases). This clonotype was sampled from a man aged 55 to 70 with COVID-19, enrolled during active disease. The CDR3 is CASSKTGLNEQFF. CDR3 nucleotide sequence: TGTGCCAGCAGCAAAACAGGGCTCAATGAGCAGTTCTTC.